This TCR beta chain was sequenced in a study of T cell responses to AZD1222 COVID-19 vaccine. Study at large: Investigators merged groups given second doses at roughly 4 or roughly 12 weeks.

Assay used: immunoSEQ multiplex PCR; TCRdb lists only in-frame clones, some missing. The table lists about 140,000 clones, about 90% of them singletons, with 5.5% in the top ten. This clone was recorded a few times. Its specificity is unknown. Germline V gene lookup returns CDR1 SGHDT and CDR2 YYEEEE. This CDR3 contains 13 residues. V shed 7 bases and J shed 6 bases, with 17 bases lying between them. Study-wide results and limits: White British ancestry dominated among donors, who included more females, and clonal diversity was possibly underestimated. Just a handful of AZD1222 recipients were seropositive at baseline.

The clonotype comes from an adult in good health. The sequenced sample was peripheral blood, obtained on day 0 of AZD1222 vaccination. The chain uses TRBV5-6 and TRBJ2-7; a weak D match, TRBD2 (7 bases). CDR3 loop: CASGQRGRAEQYF. CDR3 bases: TGTGCCAGCGGACAAAGGGGGAGGGCCGAGCAGTACTTC.